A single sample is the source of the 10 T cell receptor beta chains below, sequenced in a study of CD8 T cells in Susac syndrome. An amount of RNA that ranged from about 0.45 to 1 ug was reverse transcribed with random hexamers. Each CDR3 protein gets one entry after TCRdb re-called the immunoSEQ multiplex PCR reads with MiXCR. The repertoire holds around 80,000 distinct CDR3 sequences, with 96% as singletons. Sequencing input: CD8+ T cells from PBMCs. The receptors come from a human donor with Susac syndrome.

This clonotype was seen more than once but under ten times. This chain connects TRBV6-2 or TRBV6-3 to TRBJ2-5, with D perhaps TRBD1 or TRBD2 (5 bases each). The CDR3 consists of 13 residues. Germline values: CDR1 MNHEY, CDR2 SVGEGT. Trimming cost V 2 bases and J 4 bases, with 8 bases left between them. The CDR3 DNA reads TGTGCCAGCAGTTACCAGGGACCAGAGACCCAGTACTTC. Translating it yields CASSYQGPETQYF.

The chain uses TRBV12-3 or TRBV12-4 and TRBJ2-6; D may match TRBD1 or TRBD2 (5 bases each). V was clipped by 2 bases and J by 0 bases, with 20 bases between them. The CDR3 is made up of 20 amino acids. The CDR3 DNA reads TGTGCCAGCAGTTTAAGGGGACCGGCCAGCTTTAGCTCTGGGGCCAACGTCCTGACTTTC. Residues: CASSLRGPASFSSGANVLTF.

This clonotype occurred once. The CDR3 sequence is CASSPIGGSYNEQFF. CDR3 nucleotide sequence: TGTGCCAGCTCACCAATTGGTGGCTCGTACAATGAGCAGTTCTTC. The gene calls are TRBV18 and TRBJ2-1; D remains ambiguous. The CDR3 is 15 amino acids. Between the trimmed V and J ends, which lost 2 bases and 4 bases, there was a span of 12 bases. Per the germline V gene, CDR1 is KGHSH and CDR2 is LQKENI.

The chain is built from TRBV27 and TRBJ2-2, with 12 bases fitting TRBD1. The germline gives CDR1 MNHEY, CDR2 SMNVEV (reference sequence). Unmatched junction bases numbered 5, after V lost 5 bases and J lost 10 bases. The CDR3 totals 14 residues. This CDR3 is CASSPGTGGVELFF. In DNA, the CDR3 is TGTGCCAGCAGTCCCGGGACAGGGGGCGTGGAGCTGTTTTTT.

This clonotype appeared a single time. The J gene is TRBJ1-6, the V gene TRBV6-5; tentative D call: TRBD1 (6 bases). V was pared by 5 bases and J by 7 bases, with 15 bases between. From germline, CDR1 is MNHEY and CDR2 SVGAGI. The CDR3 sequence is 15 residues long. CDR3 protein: CASSPNTGLNSPLHF. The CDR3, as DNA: TGTGCCAGCAGTCCGAACACAGGGCTAAATTCACCCCTCCACTTT.

CDR3: CAWSVQNSPDTQYF. The CDR3 DNA is TGTGCCTGGAGTGTACAGAACTCCCCAGATACGCAGTATTTT. The chain employs TRBV30 and TRBJ2-3; no clear D gene. Germline V gives CDR1 GTSNPN, CDR2 SVGIG (reference sequence). The CDR3 consists of 14 residues. V lost 0 bases to trimming and J lost 4 bases, with 11 bases between them.

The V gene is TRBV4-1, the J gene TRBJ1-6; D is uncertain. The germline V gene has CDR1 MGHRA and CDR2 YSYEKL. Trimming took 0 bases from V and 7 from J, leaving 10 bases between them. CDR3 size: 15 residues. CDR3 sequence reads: CASSQDSLGNSPLHF. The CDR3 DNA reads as TGCGCCAGCAGCCAAGATAGCTTAGGCAATTCACCCCTCCACTTT.

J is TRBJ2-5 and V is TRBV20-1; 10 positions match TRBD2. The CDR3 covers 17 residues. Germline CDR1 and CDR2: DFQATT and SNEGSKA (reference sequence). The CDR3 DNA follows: TGCAGCCCCCCCCCTCTTTGGGCTAGCGGGAGTCGGGAGACCCAGTACTTC. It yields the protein CSPPPLWASGSRETQYF.

The CDR3 spells CSARTSGWAGELFF. The CDR3 bases are TGCAGTGCCAGAACTAGCGGTTGGGCCGGGGAGCTGTTTTTT. The V call is TRBV20-1, the J call TRBJ2-2; TRBD2 agrees at 8 bases. Germline assignment: CDR1 DFQATT and CDR2 SNEGSKA (reference sequence). V lost 6 bases and J lost 6; bases outside the gene matches: 9. This CDR3 is 14 amino acids long.

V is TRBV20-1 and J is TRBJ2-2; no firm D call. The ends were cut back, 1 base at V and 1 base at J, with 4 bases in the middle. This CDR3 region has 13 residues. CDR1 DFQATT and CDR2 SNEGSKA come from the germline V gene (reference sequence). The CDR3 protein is CSARVRNTGELFF. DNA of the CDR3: TGCAGTGCTAGAGTCAGGAACACCGGGGAGCTGTTTTTT.